These 22 T cell receptor beta chains were all obtained from the same sample, sequenced in a study of blood T cell repertoires in COVID-19. Clones were sequenced by immunoSEQ multiplex PCR, and TCRdb holds only the in-frame ones, with some missing. The sample shows around 240,000 clones, about 87% of them seen only once. Sequencing was done on a sample of PBMCs or T cells enriched from blood (not recorded which). The source of these receptors is a man aged 45-65 years who had been exposed to COVID-19.

V and J are TRBV9 and TRBJ2-6; D possibly corresponds to TRBD2 (5 bases). The CDR3 contains 16 residues. V dropped 3 bases and J dropped 1 base, with 11 bases sitting between them. Germline V CDR1 and CDR2: SGDLS, YYNGEE. DNA for the CDR3: TGTGCCAGCAGCGGACGAGGGTGGTCTGGGGCCAACGTCCTGACTTTC. Protein product: CASSGRGWSGANVLTF.

CDR3 loop: CASSLQGARGYTF. The CDR3 DNA reads as TGTGCCAGCAGCCTACAGGGGGCGCGGGGCTACACCTTC. This rearrangement joins TRBV7-9 to TRBJ1-2; 9 bases are shared with TRBD1. CDR3 size: 13 residues. Losses at the gene ends were 5 bases for V and 8 bases for J; bases not matched to a gene: 6. Germline V gene lookup returns CDR1 SEHNR and CDR2 FQNEAQ (reference sequence).

The V and J genes are TRBV6-1 and TRBJ1-5, with D possibly TRBD1 on 5 matching bases. From germline, CDR1 is MNHNS and CDR2 SASEGT. The CDR3 contains 14 residues. Trimming pared 1 base from V and 8 bases from J, leaving 12 bases between. CDR3 nucleotides: TGTGCCAGCAGTGAAGTCAGGGTAGGTAAGCCCCAGCATTTT. Amino acids: CASSEVRVGKPQHF.

The chain links TRBV21-1 to TRBJ2-7; the table's D call TRBD2 went unverified against the DNA. TRBV21-1 is labeled a pseudogene. CDR3 length: 17 amino acids. The CDR3 sequence: CASSKALSSANFYEQYV. The CDR3 DNA reads TGTGCCAGCAGCAAAGCGCTTTCCAGCGCTAATTTTTACGAGCAGTACGTC.

The chain is built from TRBV6-4 and TRBJ1-1, with a tentative D call TRBD1 (5 bases). The CDR3 covers 14 residues. V dropped 4 bases and J dropped 5 bases, with 14 bases sitting between them. Germline lookup yields CDR1 MRHNA and CDR2 SNTAGT. The CDR3 is CASSVSPGGTEAFF. The CDR3 bases are TGTGCCAGCAGTGTATCACCCGGGGGGACTGAAGCTTTCTTT.

The chain has TRBV5-1 and TRBJ2-5; 11 nucleotides agree with TRBD1. V lost 4 bases, J lost 5 bases, and 7 bases stayed unmatched. Germline V gene lookup returns CDR1 SGHRS and CDR2 YFSETQ. The CDR3 covers 15 residues. CDR3 sequence reads: CASSPWTGGAETQYF. In nucleotides, the CDR3 is TGCGCCAGCAGCCCCTGGACAGGGGGCGCGGAGACCCAGTACTTC.

The V gene is TRBV5-1, the J gene TRBJ2-1, with TRBD2 as a possible D gene (5 bases). Germline V CDR1 and CDR2: SGHRS, YFSETQ. Trimming took off 6 bases at V and 5 bases at J, with 12 bases between the two ends. This CDR3 spans 13 amino acids. CDR3: CASTTFGDNEQFF. The DNA of the CDR3 is TGCGCCAGCACCACTTTCGGGGACAATGAGCAGTTCTTC.

The chain has TRBV28 and TRBJ1-1; D is possibly TRBD1 (5 bases). Trimming stripped 11 bases from V and 9 bases from J, with 19 bases between. Germline loops: CDR1 MDHEN, CDR2 SYDVKM. This CDR3 comprises 12 residues. The CDR3 is CAAATGLGKAFF. The CDR3 DNA reads as TGTGCCGCTGCTACAGGTCTCGGCAAAGCTTTCTTT.

The V call is TRBV7-9, the J call TRBJ1-1; 9 nucleotides align to TRBD1. V shed 5 bases and J 10 bases; nucleotides not matched to a gene: 14. The CDR3 runs 15 residues. The germline CDR1 and CDR2 sequences are SEHNR and FQNEAQ (reference sequence). CDR3 nucleotide sequence: TGTGCCAGCAGCCCCAGGACAGGGGACGCCGGAGGAGCTTTCTTT. It specifies CASSPRTGDAGGAFF.

The rearrangement links TRBV5-4 to TRBJ1-2; 7 positions agree with TRBD1. The length of the CDR3 is 15 residues. Germline CDR1 SGHNT, CDR2 YYREEE (reference sequence). The CDR3 loop reads CAISEGALSNYGYTF. The CDR3 coding sequence is TGTGCGATAAGCGAGGGGGCGCTCTCCAACTATGGCTACACCTTC.

V is TRBV27 and J is TRBJ1-5; D is possibly TRBD1 (5 bases). The V and J ends lost 3 bases and 3 bases respectively, with 9 bases between them. This CDR3 spans 14 amino acids. Germline V gives CDR1 MNHEY, CDR2 SMNVEV (reference sequence). CDR3 bases: TGTGCCAGCAGTTTTGGGGCAGACAATCAGCCCCAGCATTTT. As protein: CASSFGADNQPQHF.

Note on this clone: This same CDR3 is encoded by further DNA sequences in the sample. The gene calls are TRBV5-1 and TRBJ2-5, with a weak D call TRBD1 (5 bases). The germline V gene encodes CDR1 SGHRS and CDR2 YFSETQ. V was shortened by 4 bases and J by 2 bases, with 9 bases between the two germline ends. This CDR3 region has 13 residues. The DNA for the CDR3 is TGCGCCAGCAGCCCGCAGGGACAAGAGACCCAGTACTTC. It specifies CASSPQGQETQYF.

V gene TRBV6-2 or TRBV6-3 combines with J gene TRBJ1-2, with 8 bases matching TRBD1. J was trimmed by 1 base and V by 5 bases; bases with no gene match: 9. Germline CDR1 and CDR2: MNHEY and SVGEGT. The length of the CDR3 is 16 residues. The DNA of the CDR3 is TGTGCCAGCAGTACCCCCTCGGGACAGGTTAACTATGGCTACACCTTC. Protein: CASSTPSGQVNYGYTF.

The chain combines TRBV6-2 or TRBV6-3 with TRBJ2-7, with 7 bases matching TRBD1. This CDR3 has 14 residues. Germline CDR1 reads MNHEY; CDR2 reads SVGEGT. The junction had 5 bases not matched to a gene; V was cut back by 0 bases and J by 6 bases. CDR3 sequence reads: CASSYSPQGREQYV. For the CDR3, the DNA is TGTGCCAGCAGTTACTCTCCACAGGGGCGCGAGCAGTACGTC.

This chain uses TRBV2 with TRBJ1-6, with 7 positions matching TRBD1. The V gene's germline CDR1 is SNHLY and CDR2 FYNNEI. V trimming: 3 bases; J trimming: 4 bases; junction bases outside the gene matches: 3. The CDR3 covers 15 residues. For the CDR3, the DNA is TGTGCCAGCAGTGACAGGGGGAGTTATAATTCACCCCTCCACTTT. Amino acids: CASSDRGSYNSPLHF.

The chain joins TRBV7-9 to TRBJ1-4; D not resolved. V lost 2 bases to trimming and J lost 5 bases, with 3 bases between them. Germline values: CDR1 SEHNR, CDR2 FQNEAQ (reference sequence). The CDR3 covers 12 residues. The CDR3 DNA follows: TGTGCCAGCAGCTTACAGAATGAAAAACTGTTTTTT. It codes for CASSLQNEKLFF.

This chain uses TRBV27 with TRBJ1-5; weak D call: TRBD1 (5 bases). V lost 4 bases to trimming and J lost 0 bases, with 10 bases between them. Germline V gives CDR1 MNHEY, CDR2 SMNVEV (reference sequence). CDR3 length: 15 amino acids. CDR3 residues: CASSSSRVSNQPQHF. CDR3 DNA: TGTGCCAGCAGTTCTTCCAGGGTTAGCAATCAGCCCCAGCATTTT.

This clone showed up just a few times. The chain is built from TRBV5-1 and TRBJ2-2, with TRBD1 matching over 7 bases. CDR1 and CDR2 (germline): SGHRS, YFSETQ. V gave up 0 bases and J gave up 6 bases; unmatched junction bases: 8. The CDR3 length is 16 residues. CDR3 DNA: TGCGCCAGCAGCTTGGACCGAAGTCAGGGGGCCGGGGAGCTGTTTTTT. Protein product: CASSLDRSQGAGELFF.

The chain combines TRBV7-2 with TRBJ2-2, with 7 bases matching TRBD2. CDR3 length: 15 residues. Germline lookup yields CDR1 SGHTA and CDR2 FQGNSA. J was trimmed by 3 bases and V by 5 bases; bases with no gene match: 6. The CDR3 spells CASSPQRGDTGELFF. The CDR3 DNA reads as TGTGCCAGCAGCCCTCAGCGGGGAGACACCGGGGAGCTGTTTTTT. The full variable domain, rest sourced from reference TRBV7-2 and TRBJ2-2, is GAGVSQSPSNKVTEKGKDVELRCDPISGHTALYWYRQSLGQGLEFLIYFQGNSAPDKSGLPSDRFSAERTGGSVSTLTIQRTQQEDSAVYLCASSPQRGDTGELFFGEGSRLTVL.

This rearrangement joins TRBV28 to TRBJ1-5; TRBD1 aligns across 9 bases. J lost 11 bases, V lost 6 bases, and 11 bases had no gene match. There are 14 residues in the CDR3. The germline V gene has CDR1 MDHEN and CDR2 SYDVKM. DNA of the CDR3: TGTGCCAGCAGATACCCGGGACAGGGTTTTGCCCAGCATTTT. Its protein is CASRYPGQGFAQHF.

V gene TRBV5-4 combines with J gene TRBJ1-1; TRBD1 might be the D (6 bases). Germline assignment: CDR1 SGHNT and CDR2 YYREEE (reference sequence). V was shortened by 3 bases and J by 2 bases, with 11 bases between the two germline ends. The CDR3 covers 14 residues. CDR3 residues: CASSYGQTNTEAFF. The CDR3 region has the DNA TGTGCCAGCAGCTACGGACAGACAAACACTGAAGCTTTCTTT.

The rearrangement joins TRBV9 to TRBJ1-1; D might be TRBD1 (6 bases). Germline V lookup: CDR1 SGDLS, CDR2 YYNGEE. V was trimmed by 3 bases and J by 4 bases, leaving 10 bases between them. This CDR3 is 13 amino acids long. Here the CDR3 DNA reads TGTGCCAGCAGCGCCTACAGGGCCACTGAAGCTTTCTTT. This translates into CASSAYRATEAFF.